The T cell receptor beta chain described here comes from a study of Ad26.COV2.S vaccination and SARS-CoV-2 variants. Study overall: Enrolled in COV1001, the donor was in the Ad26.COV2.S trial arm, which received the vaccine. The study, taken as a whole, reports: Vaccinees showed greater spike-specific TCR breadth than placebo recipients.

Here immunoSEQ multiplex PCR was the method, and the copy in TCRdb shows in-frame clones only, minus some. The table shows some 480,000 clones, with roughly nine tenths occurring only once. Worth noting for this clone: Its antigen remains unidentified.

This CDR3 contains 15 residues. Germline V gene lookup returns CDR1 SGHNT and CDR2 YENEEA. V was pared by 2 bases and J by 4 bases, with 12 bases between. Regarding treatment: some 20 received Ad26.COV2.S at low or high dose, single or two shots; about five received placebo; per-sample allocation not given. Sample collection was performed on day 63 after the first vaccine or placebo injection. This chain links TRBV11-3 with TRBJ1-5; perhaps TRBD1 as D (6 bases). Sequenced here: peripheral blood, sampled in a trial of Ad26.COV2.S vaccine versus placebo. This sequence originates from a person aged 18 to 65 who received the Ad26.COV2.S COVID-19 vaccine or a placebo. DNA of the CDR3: TGTGCCAGCAGCTTACACAGGGTGTGGAATCAGCCCCAGCATTTT. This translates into CASSLHRVWNQPQHF.